The T cell receptor beta chain described here comes from a study of cytomegalovirus exposure and HLA in healthy donors. Study-wide findings and caveats: The authors judged a highly shared variant cluster likely a sequencing artifact. The investigators catalogued 150 to 200 TCR beta chains as cytomegalovirus-associated. HLA allele associations emerged for roughly 16,000 TCR beta sequences in a later analysis, at 0.05 false discovery rate.

With respect to this clone: The target antigen is unknown.

This PCR relied on a set of 60 Vbeta primers and 13 Jbeta primers. TCRdb keeps only in-frame clones here, not all; method: immunoSEQ multiplex PCR. This repertoire shows 110,000 to 150,000 clones, around 80% found once; its top ten account for 2% to 2.5%. The clonotype originates from a boy between 2 and 15 years old in good health and CMV-seronegative. Specimen: PBMCs.

The CDR3 nucleotides read TGTGCCAGCAGCTGGGGACAGGGGGCGAACGGTGAGCAGTTCTTC. Protein product: CASSWGQGANGEQFF. The rearrangement uses TRBV5-4 and TRBJ2-1; 12 bases match TRBD1. The CDR3 totals 15 residues. The trim removed 3 bases at V and 9 bases at J, leaving 7 bases unmatched. CDR1 and CDR2 from the germline V gene are SGHNT and YYREEE (reference sequence).